Only a few counts were recorded for the clone carrying this T cell receptor (beta chain). The germline gives CDR1 MGHRA, CDR2 YSYEKL. The CDR3 is 15 amino acids. V shed 4 bases and J 10 bases; nucleotides not matched to a gene: 7. Authors' methods: Estimates of nucleated cell counts were drawn from the amplification of reference gene primers. Method: immunoSEQ multiplex PCR; TCRdb's copy keeps in-frame clones and lacks some. That table gives V, J and clone size, and the DNA gave D and trimming. This table has 250,000 to 350,000 clones, around 82% appearing once. The data stem from a study of blood T cell repertoires in COVID-19. At the level of the study: Acute-phase and convalescent COVID-19 samples originated in the United States, Italy and Spain. PBMCs, B-cell-depleted T cells, or T cells provided the cDNA or gDNA that made up the material.

V is TRBV4-1 and J is TRBJ1-6; 10 nucleotides agree with TRBD1. The TCR sequence derives from a woman aged 45 to 65 with acute or convalescent COVID-19. Sequenced input: peripheral blood. The CDR3 DNA follows: TGCGCCAGCAGCCCACGACAGGGGGCCGACTCACCCCTCCACTTT. Protein: CASSPRQGADSPLHF.